Following are 28 T cell receptor beta chains from one sample sequenced in a study of T cells in women clearing cervical HPV infection. The data were produced by immunoSEQ multiplex PCR, yet TCRdb's version contains in-frame clones alone and is incomplete. The sample data list about 24,000 clones. Specimen: blood buffy coat. The receptors originated from a woman aged 18 to 69 with a cervical HPV16 infection that either progressed to CIN3+ or cleared (not recorded which).

In regard to this clone: The CDR3 end is not reached by the read, which stops 3 residues before it; the germline J gene fills it in. This chain links TRBV18 with TRBJ1-1, with D tentatively TRBD1 (6 bases). Germline CDR1 and CDR2: KGHSH and LQKENI. This CDR3 spans 16 amino acids. V lost 1 base to trimming and J lost 3 bases, with 15 bases between them. The CDR3 sequence: CASSPLRGGADTEAFF. The DNA read from the CDR3 is TGTGCCAGCTCACCACTAAGGGGGGGGGCCGACACTGAA.

To note about this clone: The read stops 3 residues short of the end of the CDR3; the missing end is completed from the germline J gene. The J gene is TRBJ1-5, the V gene TRBV4-1; D not resolved. Germline V gene data show CDR1 as MGHRA and CDR2 as YSYEKL. The V and J ends lost 0 bases and 3 bases respectively, with 9 bases between them. CDR3 length: 15 amino acids. The CDR3 DNA, read in part, is TGCGCCAGCAGCCAAGATCACAGATTCAATCAGCCC. Residues: CASSQDHRFNQP. The whole CDR3 region reads CASSQDHRFNQPQHF.

For this clone: The sequence runs out 3 residues before the end of the CDR3; the remainder is reconstructed from the germline J gene. The chain combines TRBV5-1 with TRBJ2-7, with no clear D. Germline V gene data show CDR1 as SGHRS and CDR2 as YFSETQ. Trimming took 0 bases from V and 3 from J, leaving 7 bases between them. The length of the CDR3 is 13 residues. The CDR3 here is CASSLAVFYEQYF. The part of the CDR3 DNA that was read is TGCGCCAGCAGCTTGGCAGTCTTCTACGAG. The full variable domain, with the rest looked up from reference TRBV5-1 and TRBJ2-7, is KAGVTQTPRYLIKTRGQQVTLSCSPISGHRSVSWYQQTPGQGLQFLFEYFSETQRNKGNFPGRFSGRQFSNSRSEMNVSTLELGDSALYLCASSLAVFYEQYFGPGTRLTVT.

Regarding this clone: Read coverage stops 3 residues before the CDR3 terminus; the germline J gene supplies the remainder. The V and J genes are TRBV7-2 and TRBJ1-2; D is possibly TRBD1 (6 bases). The V gene's germline CDR1 is SGHTA and CDR2 FQGNSA. CDR3 length: 15 residues. The CDR3 DNA, read in part, is TGTGCCAGCAGCTTACTAGCGGGGGACACAGATACC. This translates into CASSLLAGDTDT. The complete CDR3 reads CASSLLAGDTDTYTF. The full variable domain, in which reference TRBV7-2 and TRBJ1-2 provide the parts outside the CDR3, is GAGVSQSPSNKVTEKGKDVELRCDPISGHTALYWYRQSLGQGLEFLIYFQGNSAPDKSGLPSDRFSAERTGGSVSTLTIQRTQQEDSAVYLCASSLLAGDTDTYTFGSGTRLTVV.

To note about this clone: The read is 3 residues too short to cover the CDR3 end, so that end is filled in from the germline J gene. V gene TRBV30 combines with J gene TRBJ2-5, with TRBD1 matching 10 bases. After removal of 3 bases from V and 0 bases from J, the junction contained 16 bases not matched to a gene. CDR1 and CDR2 (germline): GTSNPN, SVGIG (reference sequence). The CDR3 is 19 amino acids. CDR3 DNA (partial): TGTGCCTGGAGAGACAGGGGGCCTCTTCTTCGAACCCACCAAGAGACC. Protein sequence: CAWRDRGPLLRTHQET. The entire CDR3 protein is CAWRDRGPLLRTHQETQYF.

With respect to this clone: The DNA ends 3 residues before the CDR3 does, and the rest of the CDR3 is filled in from the germline J gene. The chain combines TRBV7-8 with TRBJ1-2, with TRBD1 matching 9 bases. This CDR3 has 16 amino acids. The V gene's germline CDR1 is SGHVS and CDR2 FQNEAQ. Trimming took 1 base from V and 2 from J; bases not matched to a gene: 5. The CDR3 bases that were read are TGTGCCAGCAGCTTAGATGGCACAGGGGGCAACTATGGC. This codes for CASSLDGTGGNYG. The entire CDR3 reads CASSLDGTGGNYGYTF.

The chain's CDR3 is CANPGGHNIQYF. The sequenced part of the CDR3 DNA is TGTGCCAACCCAGGGGGCCACAACATT. The rearrangement links TRBV6-4 to TRBJ2-4, with 8 bases identical to TRBD1. The observed sequence ends 3 residues before the CDR3 terminus, with the missing tail filled in from the germline J gene. With 10 bases clipped from V and 7 bases from J, the junction kept 6 bases outside the gene matches. Per the germline V gene, CDR1 is MRHNA and CDR2 is SNTAGT. The CDR3 extends over 12 amino acids.

About this clone itself: Sequencing ends 3 residues short of the CDR3 end; the germline J gene provides the rest. V is TRBV5-1 and J is TRBJ1-2, with TRBD1 identical over 7 bases. This CDR3 is 15 amino acids long. In germline, CDR1 is SGHRS, CDR2 YFSETQ. CDR3 DNA, as far as it was read: TGCGCCAGCAGCTTTGGGGGACAGCTGACGGGAGGC. This gives the protein CASSFGGQLTGG. The CDR3 as a whole reads CASSFGGQLTGGYTF.

For this clone: At one end, the junction sequence differs from germline, possibly due to a read error. From the germline J gene comes the end of the CDR3, since the read stops 3 residues before it. Different DNA sequences within this sample yield the same CDR3. The chain carries TRBV5-1 and TRBJ1-3, with a tentative D call TRBD1 (5 bases). The length of the CDR3 is 15 residues. Germline CDR1 SGHRS, CDR2 YFSETQ. This CDR3 is CASSLDGHLPNTIYF. The sequenced part of the CDR3 DNA is TGCGCCAGCAGCTTGGATGGACATCTACCGAACACT.

Concerning this clone itself: With the read ending 3 residues before the CDR3 end, the germline J gene is used to fill in that end. The chain recombines TRBV5-5 with TRBJ1-1; D is ambiguous. The CDR3 contains 15 residues. Germline lookup yields CDR1 SGHKS and CDR2 YYEKEE (reference sequence). V dropped 0 bases and J dropped 1 base, with 10 bases sitting between them. The sequenced part of the CDR3 DNA is TGTGCCAGCAGCTTGGGGAGGGCGTCGAACACTGAA. Amino acids: CASSLGRASNTE. The full CDR3 protein reads CASSLGRASNTEAFF. The variable domain in full, completed from reference TRBV5-5 and TRBJ1-1, reads DAGVTQSPTHLIKTRGQQVTLRCSPISGHKSVSWYQQVLGQGPQFIFQYYEKEERGRGNFPDRFSARQFPNYSSELNVNALLLGDSALYLCASSLGRASNTEAFFGQGTRLTVV.

Comments on this clone: The read halts 3 residues ahead of the CDR3 end, with the missing end drawn from the germline J gene. This rearrangement joins TRBV19 to TRBJ2-7, with D unresolved. This CDR3 contains 14 residues. From germline, CDR1 is LNHDA and CDR2 SQIVND (reference sequence). Trimming left V 7 bases short and J 2 bases short, with 15 bases between. The sequenced part of the CDR3 DNA is TGTGCCAGTAAAGGAACAGTGGATACCTACGAG. Translation gives CASKGTVDTYE. The entire CDR3 protein is CASKGTVDTYEQYF.

By frequency, this clone is medium-sized. The read comes to an end 3 residues before the CDR3 does, leaving the germline J gene to fill in the end. The chain employs TRBV14 and TRBJ2-7; tentatively, D is TRBD1 (6 bases). CDR3 length equals 17 residues. Germline V gene data show CDR1 as SGHDN and CDR2 as FVKESK. V was trimmed by 4 bases and J by 0 bases, leaving 19 bases between them. CDR3 bases read: TGTGCCAGCAGCCGGAGACCTACAGGGCTCCACTCCTACGAG. Amino acids: CASSRRPTGLHSYE. The full CDR3 sequence reads CASSRRPTGLHSYEQYF.

A word on this clone: The read falls 3 residues short of the CDR3 end, and the missing part is taken from the germline J gene. The chain joins TRBV7-3 to TRBJ2-1; the D gene is possibly TRBD1 (6 bases). Trimming took 3 bases from V and 4 from J, leaving 13 bases between them. Per the germline V gene, CDR1 is SGHTA and CDR2 is FQGTGA. The CDR3 sequence is 15 residues long. This chain's CDR3 is CASSLGQSLYNEQFF. The covered CDR3 bases are TGTGCCAGCAGCTTGGGACAAAGCCTATACAATGAG.

A remark on this clone: The read gets to within 3 residues of the CDR3 end, and the germline J gene fills in the rest. V is TRBV4-1 and J is TRBJ2-1; D possibly corresponds to TRBD2 (5 bases). This CDR3 has 16 amino acids. The V gene lost 1 base and the J gene lost 2 bases, with 12 bases spanning the gap. Germline CDR1 reads MGHRA; CDR2 reads YSYEKL. The CDR3 is CASSQVLVSTYNEQFF. CDR3 bases read: TGCGCCAGCAGCCAAGTACTAGTCTCCACCTACAATGAG.

About this clone itself: Coverage ceases 3 residues before the CDR3 finishes, and the germline J gene fills in the end. The rearrangement joins TRBV7-6 to TRBJ2-5, with D possibly matching TRBD1 (6 bases). The CDR3 is made up of 14 amino acids. Germline CDR1 is SGHVS and CDR2 is FNYEAQ. Trimming stripped 3 bases from V and 4 bases from J, with 12 bases between. CDR3 sequence: CASSLAGVGETQYF. The covered CDR3 bases are TGTGCCAGCAGCTTGGCAGGGGTTGGAGAGACC.

A note on this clone: The junction and the germline gene differ at one end; a read error may be behind it. The CDR3 extends 3 residues past the end of the read, so its final part is completed from the germline J gene. This chain links TRBV10-3 with TRBJ2-3, with a tentative D call TRBD1 (6 bases). CDR1 is ENHRY and CDR2 is SYGVKD in the germline V gene. The CDR3 is 12 residues long. The sequenced part of the CDR3 DNA is TGTGCCACAGGACAGTACACAGGTACG. Protein sequence: CATGQYTGT. The whole CDR3 region reads CATGQYTGTQYF.

As for this clone: The read terminates 3 residues before the CDR3 end, so the remaining end is supplied by the germline J gene. V gene TRBV19 combines with J gene TRBJ2-6, with 7 bases that match TRBD1. The J segment lost 1 base and the V segment lost 7 bases, leaving 10 bases of the junction unmatched. Germline loops: CDR1 LNHDA, CDR2 SQIVND (reference sequence). The CDR3 sequence is 17 residues long. CDR3 region: CASTTVDRPSGANVLTF. CDR3 DNA (partial): TGTGCCAGTACCACCGTGGACAGGCCGTCTGGGGCCAACGTC.

Comment on this clone: The read falls 3 residues short of the CDR3 end, and the missing part is taken from the germline J gene. The chain couples TRBV5-1 to TRBJ2-1; D might be TRBD2 (6 bases). The CDR3 has 14 residues. In germline, CDR1 is SGHRS, CDR2 YFSETQ. Trimming pared 7 bases from V and 9 bases from J, leaving 20 bases between. Incomplete CDR3 DNA: TGCGCCAGCTCCGTCCTAGGGACTGACGGTGAG. It specifies CASSVLGTDGE. The whole CDR3 sequence is CASSVLGTDGEQFF.

Notes on this clone: The read gets to within 3 residues of the CDR3 end, and the germline J gene fills in the rest. J is TRBJ2-7 and V is TRBV7-2; 12 nucleotides align to TRBD2. V shed 4 bases, J shed 2 bases, and the junction held 3 bases outside the gene matches. The CDR3 sequence is 15 residues long. The germline V gene has CDR1 SGHTA and CDR2 FQGNSA. The part of the CDR3 DNA that was read is TGTGCCAGCAGCTCAGGACTAGCGGGGACCTACGAG. Translating it yields CASSSGLAGTYE. The CDR3 in its entirety is CASSSGLAGTYEQYF.

As to this clone: The read is 3 residues too short to cover the CDR3 end, so that end is filled in from the germline J gene. The chain employs TRBV11-3 and TRBJ2-2; 7 nucleotides align to TRBD1. The CDR3 spans 14 residues. Germline loops: CDR1 SGHNT, CDR2 YENEEA. The J segment lost 5 bases and the V segment lost 5 bases, leaving 5 bases of the junction unmatched. The CDR3 bases that were read are TGTGCCAGCAGCGCGCGACAGGGTACCGGGGAG. Translating it yields CASSARQGTGE. The full CDR3 reads CASSARQGTGELFF.

A word on this clone: An end of the junction does not agree with germline; a read error may underlie this. The sequence runs out 3 residues before the end of the CDR3; the remainder is reconstructed from the germline J gene. This sample includes further DNA sequences coding for the same CDR3. V gene TRBV6-1 combines with J gene TRBJ1-3, with a weak D call TRBD1 (6 bases). The CDR3 sequence is 16 residues long. Looked up from germline, CDR1 is MNHNS and CDR2 is SASEGT. The DNA read from the CDR3 is TGTGCCAGCAGTGAGACAGGAGGATTTTCTGGAAACACA. It encodes CASSETGGFSGNT. The full-length CDR3 reads as CASSETGGFSGNTIYF.

On this clone: The CDR3 end is not reached by the read, which stops 3 residues before it; the germline J gene fills it in. The chain recombines TRBV19 with TRBJ2-7; 8 bases are shared with TRBD1. Germline CDR1 and CDR2: LNHDA and SQIVND (reference sequence). The CDR3 contains 14 residues. J lost 6 bases, V lost 3 bases, and 7 bases had no gene match. CDR3 bases read: TGTGCCAGTAGTATTGGCCAGGGGGCGAGCGAG. Its protein is CASSIGQGASE. The whole CDR3 protein is CASSIGQGASEQYF.

For this clone: Coverage ceases 3 residues before the CDR3 finishes, and the germline J gene fills in the end. The chain couples TRBV5-1 to TRBJ2-1; TRBD2 aligns across 8 bases. V gave up 3 bases and J gave up 6 bases; unmatched junction bases: 11. Germline values: CDR1 SGHRS, CDR2 YFSETQ. This CDR3 contains 16 residues. CDR3 DNA, as far as it was read: TGCGCCAGCAGCTCGGGTCGGACTAGCCCGAGCAATGAG. Amino acid sequence: CASSSGRTSPSNE. The full CDR3 is CASSSGRTSPSNEQFF.

Comment on this clone: The CDR3 end is not reached by the read, which stops 3 residues before it; the germline J gene fills it in. This chain uses TRBV18 with TRBJ1-4, with D uncertain. CDR1 KGHSH and CDR2 LQKENI come from the germline V gene. V dropped 3 bases and J dropped 8 bases, with 13 bases sitting between them. The CDR3 is 14 residues long. The part of the CDR3 DNA that was read is TGTGCCAGCTCACCGAAAACACCCGAGGAAAAA. Translation: CASSPKTPEEK. The full CDR3 is CASSPKTPEEKLFF.

Comment on this clone: Read coverage stops 3 residues before the CDR3 terminus; the germline J gene supplies the remainder. The V and J genes are TRBV13 and TRBJ2-3, with D perhaps matching TRBD1 (5 bases). Trimming pared 1 base from V and 0 bases from J, leaving 14 bases between. The CDR3 contains 17 residues. Germline CDR1 reads PRHDT; CDR2 reads FYEKMQ (reference sequence). This CDR3 is CASSLAVTAVSTDTQYF. The covered CDR3 bases are TGTGCCAGCAGCTTAGCTGTGACAGCTGTTAGCACAGATACG.

As concerns this clone: The read ends 3 residues shy of where the CDR3 ends; the end is completed using the germline J gene. J is TRBJ1-2 and V is TRBV10-3, with 8 bases that match TRBD1. With 10 bases clipped from V and 1 base from J, the junction kept 5 bases outside the gene matches. CDR3 length: 13 residues. Per germline, CDR1 ENHRY and CDR2 SYGVKD. Partial CDR3 DNA: TGTGCCAGTATACAGGGGGATAACTATGGC. Translated, it gives CASIQGDNYG. From start to end, the CDR3 is CASIQGDNYGYTF.

Concerning this clone: From the germline J gene comes the end of the CDR3, since the read stops 3 residues before it. The chain couples TRBV7-3 to TRBJ1-1; a weak D match, TRBD1 (6 bases). CDR1 is SGHTA and CDR2 is FQGTGA in the germline V gene. V lost 5 bases, J lost 1 base, and 14 bases lay in between. This CDR3 region has 15 residues. The DNA read from the CDR3 is TGTGCCAGCAGCCCCATGGGACATGGGAACACTGAA. It is translated as CASSPMGHGNTE. The CDR3 in its entirety is CASSPMGHGNTEAFF.

In the case of this clone: The read comes to an end 3 residues before the CDR3 does, leaving the germline J gene to fill in the end. The chain joins TRBV7-9 to TRBJ2-5, with D maybe TRBD2 (7 bases). V dropped 5 bases and J dropped 5 bases, with 15 bases sitting between them. Per the germline V gene, CDR1 is SEHNR and CDR2 is FQNEAQ (reference sequence). This CDR3 contains 14 residues. This CDR3 is CASSPPRGAETQYF. CDR3 DNA (partial): TGTGCCAGCAGCCCACCCCGGGGGGCTGAGACC.